The 29 T cell receptor beta chains listed next were all sequenced from one sample in a study of T cells after yellow fever vaccination. From the 5' RACE reads, TCRdb called clonotypes with MiXCR, one entry per CDR3 protein. The sample shows some 390,000 distinct CDR3 sequences, 6.2% of them seen only once. Sequences were derived from PBMCs, sampled 5 days after the yellow fever booster vaccination. Every receptor here comes from a man under 40 who received the YFV17D yellow fever vaccine.

This clonotype was counted a few times. V and J are TRBV29-1 and TRBJ1-2; weak D call: TRBD1 (5 bases). The CDR3 length is 11 residues. Germline CDR1 is SQVTM and CDR2 is ANQGSEA. As DNA, the CDR3 is TGCGCGGGGGGTTTGGACTATGGCTACACCTTC. It codes for CAGGLDYGYTF.

In this sample, this clonotype turned up many times. This chain joins TRBV6-1 and TRBJ1-3; a possible D gene is TRBD1 (6 bases). The germline gives CDR1 MNHNS, CDR2 SASEGT. The CDR3 runs 14 residues. V was shortened by 5 bases and J by 4 bases, with 12 bases between the two germline ends. The CDR3 is CASSPGTPGNTIYF. The DNA for the CDR3 is TGTGCCAGCAGTCCCGGGACACCCGGAAACACCATATATTTT.

This clonotype was observed a handful of times. The V and J genes are TRBV5-1 and TRBJ2-1; TRBD2 matches at 10 bases. The CDR3 runs to 15 residues. CDR1 and CDR2 (germline): SGHRS, YFSETQ. Trimming at V came to 9 bases and at J to 6 bases, leaving 12 bases not matched to a gene. The CDR3 sequence: CATCLAGDPSNEQFF. The CDR3, as DNA: TGCGCCACCTGTCTAGCGGGAGATCCCTCCAATGAGCAGTTCTTC.

This chain connects TRBV7-7 to TRBJ2-2; 7 bases match TRBD1. This CDR3 contains 16 residues. Germline CDR1 and CDR2: SSHAT and FNYEAQ (reference sequence). Trimming at V came to 5 bases and at J to 1 base, leaving 7 bases not matched to a gene. The CDR3 region is CASSVDRAGNTGELFF. The CDR3 DNA is TGTGCCAGCAGCGTAGACAGGGCCGGGAACACCGGGGAGCTGTTTTTT.

CDR3 loop: CAISDPGTGLANEQFF. CDR3 in DNA: TGTGCCATCAGTGATCCCGGGACAGGGTTGGCCAATGAGCAGTTCTTC. The chain couples TRBV10-3 to TRBJ2-1; 9 nucleotides line up with TRBD1. The V gene's germline CDR1 is ENHRY and CDR2 SYGVKD. V lost 3 bases, J lost 6 bases, and 9 bases stayed unmatched. The CDR3 spans 16 residues.

This clonotype was counted many times. The J gene is TRBJ2-5, the V gene TRBV12-3 or TRBV12-4; D call uncertain. The CDR3 sequence is 13 residues long. V lost 5 bases and J 0 bases, leaving 7 bases between the germline ends. In DNA form, the CDR3 reads TGTGCCAGCAGTAGACGGAACCAAGAGACCCAGTACTTC. It specifies CASSRRNQETQYF.

J is TRBJ1-1 and V is TRBV30, with D tentatively TRBD1 (6 bases). In germline, CDR1 is GTSNPN, CDR2 SVGIG (reference sequence). This CDR3 spans 13 amino acids. V was shortened by 3 bases and J by 7 bases, with 15 bases between the two germline ends. CDR3 protein: CAWRGQRTDEAFF. The CDR3 nucleotides read TGTGCCTGGAGAGGACAGCGGACGGATGAAGCTTTCTTT.

This clonotype was counted between two and nine times. V and J are TRBV4-2 and TRBJ2-5; 7 positions match TRBD2. The CDR3 is 16 amino acids. The V and J ends lost 0 bases and 2 bases, in that order; junction bases with no gene match: 6. Germline V gives CDR1 LGHNA, CDR2 YNFKEQ. CDR3 nucleotides: TGTGCCAGCAGCCAAGACGTAGCGGGCCATCAAGAGACCCAGTACTTC. It yields the protein CASSQDVAGHQETQYF.

This clonotype turned up a few times. The chain couples TRBV4-3 to TRBJ1-2; possibly TRBD1 for D (5 bases). V lost 0 bases to trimming and J lost 5 bases, with 16 bases between them. The germline V gene has CDR1 LGHNA and CDR2 YSLEER. This CDR3 is built from 16 residues. The CDR3 coding sequence is TGCGCCAGCAGCCAAGATAGGTCGGCGGCAGGGTATGGCTACACCTTC. It translates to CASSQDRSAAGYGYTF.

This clonotype was detected ten times or more. The chain uses TRBV6-1 and TRBJ2-2, with 8 bases identical to TRBD2. CDR1 and CDR2 (germline): MNHNS, SASEGT. Germline trimming cut 8 bases from V and 5 bases from J; bases unmatched to any gene: 4. This CDR3 has 13 amino acids. The chain's CDR3 is CASVAGWTGELFF. The CDR3 DNA reads as TGTGCCAGCGTAGCGGGATGGACCGGGGAGCTGTTTTTT.

The V and J genes are TRBV7-2 and TRBJ1-1; tentative D call: TRBD1 (6 bases). The CDR3 runs 15 residues. Germline assignment: CDR1 SGHTA and CDR2 FQGNSA. V was pared by 5 bases and J by 4 bases, with 17 bases between. The CDR3 spells CASSSHTGLGTEAFF. DNA for the CDR3: TGTGCCAGCAGCAGCCACACAGGGCTTGGCACTGAAGCTTTCTTT.

This clonotype was counted a few times. J is TRBJ2-1 and V is TRBV29-1, with 8 nucleotides matching TRBD1. The CDR3 is made up of 14 amino acids. CDR1 and CDR2 (germline): SQVTM, ANQGSEA. V shed 3 bases, J shed 6 bases, and the junction held 7 bases outside the gene matches. The CDR3 here is CSVEPQGASNEQFF. The CDR3 coding sequence is TGCAGCGTTGAGCCGCAGGGGGCCTCCAATGAGCAGTTCTTC.

A few counts support this clonotype. The CDR3 reads CASSDLGTGLYNEQFF. Here the CDR3 DNA reads TGTGCCAGCAGCGACCTGGGGACTGGCCTCTACAATGAGCAGTTCTTC. The V call is TRBV13, the J call TRBJ2-1; D is perhaps TRBD2 (6 bases). The CDR3 sequence is 16 residues long. Deletions cut 5 bases from V and 3 bases from J, with 17 bases between. CDR1 is PRHDT, CDR2 FYEKMQ, per germline (reference sequence). The whole variable domain, remainder taken from reference TRBV13 and TRBJ2-1, is AAGVIQSPRHLIKEKRETATLKCYPIPRHDTVYWYQQGPGQDPQFLISFYEKMQSDKGSIPDRFSAQQFSDYHSELNMSSLELGDSALYFCASSDLGTGLYNEQFFGPGTRLTVL.

This clonotype was observed a few times. The chain recombines TRBV19 with TRBJ1-1; D gene ambiguous. With 8 bases removed from V and 0 bases from J, the gap between germline ends came to 7 bases. The germline V gene has CDR1 LNHDA and CDR2 SQIVND (reference sequence). This CDR3 region has 12 residues. The CDR3 loop is CASGRVNTEAFF. CDR3 sequence (DNA): TGTGCCAGTGGCAGAGTGAACACTGAAGCTTTCTTT.

This clonotype occurred many times. The chain joins TRBV12-3 or TRBV12-4 to TRBJ1-6; D not certain. CDR3 length: 13 amino acids. The ends were cut back, 2 bases at V and 7 bases at J, with 6 bases in the middle. This CDR3 reads CASSLTGNSPLHF. The CDR3 DNA reads as TGTGCCAGCAGTTTAACCGGGAATTCACCCCTCCACTTT.

This clonotype was observed at least ten times. V and J are TRBV9 and TRBJ1-4, with D perhaps TRBD1 (5 bases). From germline, CDR1 is SGDLS and CDR2 YYNGEE. CDR3 length: 17 amino acids. The germline V and J ends were trimmed by 2 bases and 5 bases, with 19 bases remaining between them. CDR3 DNA sequence: TGTGCCAGCAGCGTTACCGCTTATGGGGGGAGGAATGAAAAACTGTTTTTT. Protein sequence: CASSVTAYGGRNEKLFF.

This clonotype appeared many times. The chain carries TRBV10-3 and TRBJ1-1, with TRBD1 matching over 7 bases. Per germline, CDR1 ENHRY and CDR2 SYGVKD. This CDR3 spans 14 amino acids. The trim removed 10 bases at V and 4 bases at J, leaving 12 bases unmatched. The CDR3 DNA sequence: TGTGCCAGCCACTCAGGGGGGACGGGCACTGAAGCTTTCTTT. This encodes CASHSGGTGTEAFF.

This clonotype was seen at least ten times. V is TRBV5-1 and J is TRBJ2-3, with 8 nucleotides matching TRBD2. The V segment lost 0 bases and the J segment 5 bases; nucleotides outside the gene matches: 5. The CDR3 runs 15 residues. Germline CDR1 SGHRS, CDR2 YFSETQ. The CDR3 loop is CASSLVGAGGDTQYF. For the CDR3, the DNA is TGCGCCAGCAGCTTGGTTGGTGCGGGGGGAGATACGCAGTATTTT.

The V gene is TRBV30, the J gene TRBJ2-2; 9 nucleotides agree with TRBD1. J was trimmed by 7 bases and V by 4 bases; bases with no gene match: 19. This CDR3 region has 18 residues. The germline V gene has CDR1 GTSNPN and CDR2 SVGIG (reference sequence). The CDR3 here is CAWNRPTGGFIVIGELFF. For the CDR3, the DNA is TGTGCCTGGAACCGACCGACAGGGGGATTTATAGTCATCGGGGAGCTGTTTTTT.

In this sample, this clonotype turned up a few times. The CDR3 DNA reads as TGTGCCAGCAGCACTAGCGGGAGGTCCGGGGAGCTGTTTTTT. Its protein product is CASSTSGRSGELFF. The chain joins TRBV6-1 to TRBJ2-2; 12 bases map to TRBD2. This CDR3 contains 14 residues. Germline V gene data show CDR1 as MNHNS and CDR2 as SASEGT. Germline trimming cut 6 bases from V and 6 bases from J; bases unmatched to any gene: 2.

The rearrangement joins TRBV23-1 to TRBJ2-7; 10 nucleotides align to TRBD2. TRBV23-1 is an ORF; its function is uncertain. Trimming took 3 bases from V and 3 from J; bases not matched to a gene: 8. This CDR3 comprises 16 residues. DNA for the CDR3: TGCGCCAGCAGTCAGCCAGCTAGCGGGAGATGCTACGAGCAGTACTTC. As protein: CASSQPASGRCYEQYF.

This clonotype was found many times. The chain combines TRBV7-2 with TRBJ2-3, with TRBD2 as a possible D gene (6 bases). Deletions cut 4 bases from V and 1 base from J, with 9 bases between. The CDR3 spans 14 residues. Germline V gene sequence: CDR1 SGHTA, CDR2 FQGNSA. The CDR3 region is CASSYSSGTDTQYF. DNA of the CDR3: TGTGCCAGCAGCTATTCTAGCGGCACAGATACGCAGTATTTT. Looking up the rest from reference TRBV7-2 and TRBJ2-3 gives the full variable domain: GAGVSQSPSNKVTEKGKDVELRCDPISGHTALYWYRQSLGQGLEFLIYFQGNSAPDKSGLPSDRFSAERTGGSVSTLTIQRTQQEDSAVYLCASSYSSGTDTQYFGPGTRLTVL.

V gene TRBV19 combines with J gene TRBJ2-1; possible D gene TRBD1, 5 bases. The V gene lost 5 bases and the J gene lost 2 bases, with 13 bases spanning the gap. Germline V gene data show CDR1 as LNHDA and CDR2 as SQIVND (reference sequence). The CDR3 contains 15 residues. CDR3 sequence reads: CASSSGAMAYNEQFF. The CDR3, as DNA: TGTGCCAGTAGTTCTGGGGCCATGGCCTACAATGAGCAGTTCTTC.

The sample holds many counts of this clonotype. The J gene is TRBJ2-7, the V gene TRBV27; D might be TRBD1 (5 bases). Trimming took 3 bases from V and 4 from J, leaving 10 bases between them. CDR1 MNHEY and CDR2 SMNVEV come from the germline V gene (reference sequence). This CDR3 comprises 13 residues. CDR3 bases: TGTGCCAGCAGTTTGGGGCCAGCTTACGAGCAGTACTTC. It specifies CASSLGPAYEQYF.

This clonotype was observed many times. V usage is TRBV7-9 and J usage is TRBJ2-5; tentative D call: TRBD2 (6 bases). Germline V gene lookup returns CDR1 SEHNR and CDR2 FQNEAQ (reference sequence). This CDR3 is built from 15 residues. V was trimmed by 4 bases and J by 12 bases, leaving 24 bases between them. CDR3 sequence (DNA): TGTGCCAGCAGCTCCCTCCGGGGGACCTCCGGATCGGAGTACTTC. It translates to CASSSLRGTSGSEYF.

This clonotype has just one count. One base away lies a much larger clone, so this may be a sequencing read error. In this CDR3 the conserved last residue, phenylalanine or tryptophan, is missing, so a read error is likely. The genes are TRBV30 and TRBJ2-7, with TRBD2 matching 8 bases. Germline-derived CDR1 and CDR2 are GTSNPN and SVGIG (reference sequence). The junction had 10 bases not matched to a gene; V was cut back by 2 bases and J by 4 bases. The CDR3 length is 15 residues. The CDR3 spells CAWSTGTSIKYEQYS. CDR3 nucleotides: TGTGCCTGGAGTACCGGGACTAGTATAAAGTACGAGCAGTACTCC.

This clonotype was seen many times. This chain links TRBV20-1 with TRBJ2-1; 7 bases fit TRBD2. V was pared by 5 bases and J by 5 bases, with 3 bases of the junction left unmatched. CDR3 size: 12 residues. The V gene's germline CDR1 is DFQATT and CDR2 SNEGSKA (reference sequence). The CDR3 loop is CSASSGNNEQFF. The CDR3 nucleotides read TGCAGTGCTTCTAGCGGTAACAATGAGCAGTTCTTC.

Ten or more counts support this clonotype. Here the CDR3 DNA reads TGTGCCAGCAGACGAGCGGGAGCGGTCCCAGATACGCAGTATTTT. This sequence encodes CASRRAGAVPDTQYF. The chain uses TRBV6-2 or TRBV6-3 and TRBJ2-3, with TRBD2 identical over 8 bases. The CDR3 runs 15 residues. CDR1 is MNHEY, CDR2 SVGEGT, per germline. The J segment lost 4 bases and the V segment lost 6 bases, leaving 9 bases of the junction unmatched.

This clonotype was seen a few times. This chain links TRBV20-1 with TRBJ2-7; D not resolved. This CDR3 has 13 amino acids. V was clipped by 0 bases and J by 2 bases, with 8 bases between them. Germline CDR1 is DFQATT and CDR2 is SNEGSKA (reference sequence). CDR3 coding DNA: TGCAGTGCTAGAGATCCTAGGACCTACGAGCAGTACTTC. This codes for CSARDPRTYEQYF.